This T cell receptor beta chain was found in a study of blood T cells in healthy people across ages. Donors ranged from about 6 to 90 years old and were healthy Caucasians in Russia. Drawing of peripheral blood yielded roughly 9.8 milliliters from each donor. Alongside a J-beta primer mix, a sample-barcoded 5' primer served in a second PCR lasting roughly 6 to 11 cycles. A template-switch adaptor that had 12 random nucleotides put a tag on each cDNA molecule. Sequencing yielded, for each sample, at least 2.5 million paired-end reads carrying CDR3. TCRdb passed the 5' RACE reads through MiXCR, listing each CDR3 protein once. The sample records 1.5 million to 2 million distinct CDR3 sequences, roughly 28% being singletons. The germline gives CDR1 DFQATT, CDR2 SNEGSKA (reference sequence). The CDR3 is 14 residues long. The V segment lost 3 bases and the J segment 4 bases; nucleotides outside the gene matches: 8.

This clonotype was sampled from a woman aged 30 to 39 in good health. Sequenced: blood. The V call is TRBV20-1, the J call TRBJ1-2; 7 bases align to TRBD1. The CDR3 coding sequence is TGCAGTGCTAGTTACGAGGGACAGTGCTATGGCTACACCTTC. It translates to CSASYEGQCYGYTF.